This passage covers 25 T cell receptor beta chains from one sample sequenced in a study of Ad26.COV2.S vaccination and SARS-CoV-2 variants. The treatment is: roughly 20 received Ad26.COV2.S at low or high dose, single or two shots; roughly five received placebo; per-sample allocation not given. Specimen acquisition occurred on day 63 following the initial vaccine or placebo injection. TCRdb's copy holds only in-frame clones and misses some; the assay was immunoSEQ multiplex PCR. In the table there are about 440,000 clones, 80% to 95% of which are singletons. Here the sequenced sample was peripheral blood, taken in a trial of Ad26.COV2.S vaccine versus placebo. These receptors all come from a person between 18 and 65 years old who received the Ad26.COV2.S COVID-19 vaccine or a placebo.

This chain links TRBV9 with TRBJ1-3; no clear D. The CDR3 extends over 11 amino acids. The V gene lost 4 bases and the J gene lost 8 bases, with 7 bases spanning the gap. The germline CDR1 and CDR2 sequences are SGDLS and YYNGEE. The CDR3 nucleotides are TGTGCCAGCAGCTCCCGAGACACCATATATTTT. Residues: CASSSRDTIYF.

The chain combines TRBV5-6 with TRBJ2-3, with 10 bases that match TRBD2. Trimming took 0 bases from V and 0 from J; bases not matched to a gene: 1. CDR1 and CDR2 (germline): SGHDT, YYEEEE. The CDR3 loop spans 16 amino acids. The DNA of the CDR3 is TGTGCCAGCAGCTTGGCGACTAGCGGGAGCACAGATACGCAGTATTTT. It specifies CASSLATSGSTDTQYF.

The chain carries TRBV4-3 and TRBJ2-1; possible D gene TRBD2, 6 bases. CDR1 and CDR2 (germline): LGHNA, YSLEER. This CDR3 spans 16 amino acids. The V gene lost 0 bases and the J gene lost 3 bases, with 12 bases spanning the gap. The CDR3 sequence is CASSQEGSGFYNEQFF. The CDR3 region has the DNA TGCGCCAGCAGCCAAGAGGGTAGCGGTTTCTACAATGAGCAGTTCTTC.

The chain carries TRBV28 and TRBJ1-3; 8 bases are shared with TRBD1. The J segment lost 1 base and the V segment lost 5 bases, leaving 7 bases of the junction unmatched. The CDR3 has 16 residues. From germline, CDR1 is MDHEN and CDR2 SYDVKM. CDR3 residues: CASSRTGMESGNTIYF. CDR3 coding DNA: TGTGCCAGCAGTCGGACAGGGATGGAATCTGGAAACACCATATATTTT.

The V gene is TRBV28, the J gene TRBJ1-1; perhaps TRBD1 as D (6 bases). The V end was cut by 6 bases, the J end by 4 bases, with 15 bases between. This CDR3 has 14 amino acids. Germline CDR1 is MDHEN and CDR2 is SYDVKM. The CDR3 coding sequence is TGTGCCAGCAGGAATCGGGGGCTGGCCACTGAAGCTTTCTTT. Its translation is CASRNRGLATEAFF.

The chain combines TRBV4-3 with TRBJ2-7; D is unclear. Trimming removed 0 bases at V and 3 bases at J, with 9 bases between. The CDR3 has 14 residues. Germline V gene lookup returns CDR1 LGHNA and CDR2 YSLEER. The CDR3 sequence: CASSQELRGYEQYF. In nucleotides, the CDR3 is TGCGCCAGCAGCCAAGAACTAAGAGGCTACGAGCAGTACTTC.

The DNA for the CDR3 is TGTGCCTGGAGTGAGGTACTAGCGGGACAAGAGACCCAGTACTTC. It codes for CAWSEVLAGQETQYF. The rearrangement joins TRBV30 to TRBJ2-5; TRBD2 matches at 10 bases. Trimming removed 1 base from V and 2 bases from J; junction bases left unmatched: 4. The CDR3 runs 15 residues. Germline assignment: CDR1 GTSNPN and CDR2 SVGIG (reference sequence).

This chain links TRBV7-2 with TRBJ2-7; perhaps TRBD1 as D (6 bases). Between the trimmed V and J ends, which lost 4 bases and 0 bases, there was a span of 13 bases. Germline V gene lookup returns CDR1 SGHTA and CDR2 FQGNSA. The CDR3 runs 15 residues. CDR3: CASSWDIPSSYEQYF. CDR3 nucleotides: TGTGCCAGCAGCTGGGACATACCTAGCTCCTACGAGCAGTACTTC.

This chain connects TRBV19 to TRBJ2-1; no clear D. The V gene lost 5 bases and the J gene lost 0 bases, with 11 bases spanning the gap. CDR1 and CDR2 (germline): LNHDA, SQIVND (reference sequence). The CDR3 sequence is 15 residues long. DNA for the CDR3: TGTGCCAGTAGTCTATTGGCAAGCTCCTACAATGAGCAGTTCTTC. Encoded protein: CASSLLASSYNEQFF.

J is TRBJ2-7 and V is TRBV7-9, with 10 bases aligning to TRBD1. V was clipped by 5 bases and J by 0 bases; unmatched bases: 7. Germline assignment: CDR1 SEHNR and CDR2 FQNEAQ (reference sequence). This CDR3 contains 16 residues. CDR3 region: CASSPGQGGISYEQYF. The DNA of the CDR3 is TGTGCCAGCAGCCCAGGACAGGGGGGTATCTCCTACGAGCAGTACTTC.

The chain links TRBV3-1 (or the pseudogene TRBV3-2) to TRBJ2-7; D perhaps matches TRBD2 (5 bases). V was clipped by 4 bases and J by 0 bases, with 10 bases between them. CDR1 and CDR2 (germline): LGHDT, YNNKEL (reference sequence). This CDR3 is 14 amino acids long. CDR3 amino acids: CASSPRERSYEQYF. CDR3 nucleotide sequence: TGTGCCAGCAGCCCCCGGGAACGCTCCTACGAGCAGTACTTC.

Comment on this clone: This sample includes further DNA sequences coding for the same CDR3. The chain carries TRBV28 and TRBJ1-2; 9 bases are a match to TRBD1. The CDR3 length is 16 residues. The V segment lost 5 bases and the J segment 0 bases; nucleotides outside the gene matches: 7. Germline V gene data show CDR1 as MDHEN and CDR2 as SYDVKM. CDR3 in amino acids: CASSLSGTGTNYGYTF. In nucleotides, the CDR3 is TGTGCCAGCAGTCTCTCCGGGACAGGGACTAACTATGGCTACACCTTC.

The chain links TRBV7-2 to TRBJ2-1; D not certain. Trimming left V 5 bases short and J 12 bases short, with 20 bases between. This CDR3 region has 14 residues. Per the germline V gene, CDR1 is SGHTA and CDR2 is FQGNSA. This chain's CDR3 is CASSLGPKIAGQFF. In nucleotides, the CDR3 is TGTGCCAGCAGCCTAGGGCCCAAAATCGCCGGGCAGTTCTTC.

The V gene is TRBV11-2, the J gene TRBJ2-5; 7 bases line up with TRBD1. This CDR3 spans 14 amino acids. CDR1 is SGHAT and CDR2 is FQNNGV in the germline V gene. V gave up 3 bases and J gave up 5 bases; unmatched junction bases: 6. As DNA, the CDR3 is TGTGCCAGCAGCTTTAAGGGGACAGTTGAGACCCAGTACTTC. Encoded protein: CASSFKGTVETQYF.

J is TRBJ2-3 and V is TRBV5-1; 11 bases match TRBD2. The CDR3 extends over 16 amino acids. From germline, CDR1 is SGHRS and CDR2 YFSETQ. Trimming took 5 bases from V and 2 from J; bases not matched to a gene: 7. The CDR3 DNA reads TGCGCCAGCAGGGCCGGGACTAGCGGCCCCACAGATACGCAGTATTTT. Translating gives CASRAGTSGPTDTQYF.

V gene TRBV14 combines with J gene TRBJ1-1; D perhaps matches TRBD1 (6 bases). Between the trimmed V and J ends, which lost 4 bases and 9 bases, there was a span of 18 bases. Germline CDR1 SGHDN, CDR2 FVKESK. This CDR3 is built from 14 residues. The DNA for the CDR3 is TGTGCCAGCAGCCCGACAGGTGTGAACGGGAAAGCTTTCTTT. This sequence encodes CASSPTGVNGKAFF.

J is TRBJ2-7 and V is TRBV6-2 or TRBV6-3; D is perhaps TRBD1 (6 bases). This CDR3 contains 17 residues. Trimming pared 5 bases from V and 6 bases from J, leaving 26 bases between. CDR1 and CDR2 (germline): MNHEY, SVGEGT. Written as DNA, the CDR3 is TGTGCCAGCAGTAAACTAATCAAACCAGGGGTCGTGGGCGAGCAGTACTTC. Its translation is CASSKLIKPGVVGEQYF.

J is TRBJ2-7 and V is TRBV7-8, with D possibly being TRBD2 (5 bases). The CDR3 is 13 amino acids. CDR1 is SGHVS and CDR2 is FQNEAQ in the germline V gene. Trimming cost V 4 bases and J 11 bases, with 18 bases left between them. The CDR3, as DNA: TGTGCCAGCAGCTCGGACCCGTCGGCTAGCAAGTACTTC. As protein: CASSSDPSASKYF.

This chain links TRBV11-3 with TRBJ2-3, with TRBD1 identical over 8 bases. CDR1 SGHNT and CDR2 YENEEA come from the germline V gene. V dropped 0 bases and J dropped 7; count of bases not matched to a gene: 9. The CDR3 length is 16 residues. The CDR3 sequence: CASSLDRPGGLNTQYF. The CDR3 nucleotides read TGTGCCAGCAGCTTAGATAGGCCAGGGGGCTTGAATACGCAGTATTTT.

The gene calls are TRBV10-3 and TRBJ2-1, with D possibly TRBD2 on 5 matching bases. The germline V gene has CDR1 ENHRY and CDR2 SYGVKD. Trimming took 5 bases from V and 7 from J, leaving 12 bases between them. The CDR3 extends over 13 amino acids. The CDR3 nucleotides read TGTGCCATCAGTCCCCGAAGCGGAAATGAGCAGTTCTTC. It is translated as CAISPRSGNEQFF.

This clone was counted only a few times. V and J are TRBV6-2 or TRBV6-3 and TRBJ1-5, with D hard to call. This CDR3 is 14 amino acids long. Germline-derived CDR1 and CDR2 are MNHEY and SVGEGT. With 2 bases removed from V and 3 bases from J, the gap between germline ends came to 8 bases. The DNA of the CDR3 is TGTGCCAGCAGTTACAGCAGCCCCAATCAGCCCCAGCATTTT. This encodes CASSYSSPNQPQHF.

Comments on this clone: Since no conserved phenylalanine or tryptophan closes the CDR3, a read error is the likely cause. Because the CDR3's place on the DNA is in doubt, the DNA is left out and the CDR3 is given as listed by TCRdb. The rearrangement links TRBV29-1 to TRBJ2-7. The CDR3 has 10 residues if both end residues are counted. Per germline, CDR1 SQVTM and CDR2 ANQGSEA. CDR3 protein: CSVSRGKSSG.

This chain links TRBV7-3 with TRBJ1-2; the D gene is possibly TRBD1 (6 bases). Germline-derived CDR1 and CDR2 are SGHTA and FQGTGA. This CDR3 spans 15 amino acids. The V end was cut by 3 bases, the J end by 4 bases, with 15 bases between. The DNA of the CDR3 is TGTGCCAGCAGCTTTCAGGGGCCGAGGGTCTATGGCTACACCTTC. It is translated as CASSFQGPRVYGYTF.

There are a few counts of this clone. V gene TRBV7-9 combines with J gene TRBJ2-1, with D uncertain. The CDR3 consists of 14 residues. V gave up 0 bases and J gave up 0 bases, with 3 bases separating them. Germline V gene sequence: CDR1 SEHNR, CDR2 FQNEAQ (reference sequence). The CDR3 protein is CASSLAGSYNEQFF. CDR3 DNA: TGTGCCAGCAGCTTAGCTGGCTCCTACAATGAGCAGTTCTTC.

In DNA, the CDR3 is TGTGCCAGCAGAATGGGGCTATCGAACACCGGGGAGCTGTTTTTT. Amino acids: CASRMGLSNTGELFF. The chain joins TRBV5-6 to TRBJ2-2; TRBD1 is a possible D gene (5 bases). This CDR3 is 15 amino acids long. Looked up from germline, CDR1 is SGHDT and CDR2 is YYEEEE. Trimming took 5 bases from V and 0 from J, leaving 11 bases between them.